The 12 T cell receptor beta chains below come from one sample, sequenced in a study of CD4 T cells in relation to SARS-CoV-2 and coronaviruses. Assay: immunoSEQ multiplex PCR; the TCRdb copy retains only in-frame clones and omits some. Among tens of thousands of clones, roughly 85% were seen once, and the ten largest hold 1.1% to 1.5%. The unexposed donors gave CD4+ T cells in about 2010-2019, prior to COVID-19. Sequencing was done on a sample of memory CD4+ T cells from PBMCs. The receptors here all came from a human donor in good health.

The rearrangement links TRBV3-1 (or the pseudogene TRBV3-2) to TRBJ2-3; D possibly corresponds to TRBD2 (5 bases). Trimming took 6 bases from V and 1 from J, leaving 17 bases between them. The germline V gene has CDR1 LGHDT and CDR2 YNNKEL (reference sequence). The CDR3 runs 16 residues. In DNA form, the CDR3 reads TGTGCCAGCAGTAGAAGCGGCCGAGGAGGCACAGATACGCAGTATTTT. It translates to CASSRSGRGGTDTQYF.

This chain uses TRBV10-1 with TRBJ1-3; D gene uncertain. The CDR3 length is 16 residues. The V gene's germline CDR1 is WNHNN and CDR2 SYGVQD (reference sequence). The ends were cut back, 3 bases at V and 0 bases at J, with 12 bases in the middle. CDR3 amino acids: CASSDSGGVSGNTIYF. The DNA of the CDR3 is TGCGCCAGCAGTGACAGTGGCGGGGTCTCTGGAAACACCATATATTTT.

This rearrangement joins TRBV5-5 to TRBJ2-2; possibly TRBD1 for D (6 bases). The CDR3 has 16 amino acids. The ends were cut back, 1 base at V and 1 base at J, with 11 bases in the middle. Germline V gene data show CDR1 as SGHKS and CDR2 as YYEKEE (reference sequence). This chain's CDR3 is CASSLIQGQNTGELFF. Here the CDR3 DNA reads TGTGCCAGCAGCTTGATCCAGGGACAGAACACCGGGGAGCTGTTTTTT.

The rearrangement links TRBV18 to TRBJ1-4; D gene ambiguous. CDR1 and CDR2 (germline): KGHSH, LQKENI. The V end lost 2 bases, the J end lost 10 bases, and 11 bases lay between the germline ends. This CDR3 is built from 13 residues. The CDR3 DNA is TGTGCCAGCTCACCAACTAGGGAGGGAAAACTGTTTTTT. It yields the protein CASSPTREGKLFF.

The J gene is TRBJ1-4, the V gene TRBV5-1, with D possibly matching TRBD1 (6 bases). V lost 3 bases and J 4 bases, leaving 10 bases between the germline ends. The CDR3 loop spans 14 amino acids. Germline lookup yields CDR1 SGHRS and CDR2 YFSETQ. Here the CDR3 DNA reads TGCGCCAGCAGCTCGGGGGCGATTAATGAAAAACTGTTTTTT. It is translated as CASSSGAINEKLFF.

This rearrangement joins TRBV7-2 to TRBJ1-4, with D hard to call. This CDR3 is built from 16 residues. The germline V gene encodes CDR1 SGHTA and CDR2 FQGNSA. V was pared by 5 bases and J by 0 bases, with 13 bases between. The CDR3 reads CASSLTRTATNEKLFF. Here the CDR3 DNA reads TGTGCCAGCAGCCTAACTCGAACAGCAACTAATGAAAAACTGTTTTTT.

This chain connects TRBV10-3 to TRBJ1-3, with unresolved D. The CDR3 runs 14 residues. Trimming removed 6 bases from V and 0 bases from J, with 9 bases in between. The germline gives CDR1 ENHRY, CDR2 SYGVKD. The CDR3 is CAIRRTGSGNTIYF. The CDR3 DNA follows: TGTGCCATCAGACGAACTGGCTCTGGAAACACCATATATTTT.

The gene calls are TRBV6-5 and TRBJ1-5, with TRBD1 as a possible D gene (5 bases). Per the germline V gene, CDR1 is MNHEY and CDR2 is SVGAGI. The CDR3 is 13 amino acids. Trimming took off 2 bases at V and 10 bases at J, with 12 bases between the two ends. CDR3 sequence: CASSYGPGRPQHF. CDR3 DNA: TGTGCCAGCAGTTACGGGCCGGGACGTCCCCAGCATTTT.

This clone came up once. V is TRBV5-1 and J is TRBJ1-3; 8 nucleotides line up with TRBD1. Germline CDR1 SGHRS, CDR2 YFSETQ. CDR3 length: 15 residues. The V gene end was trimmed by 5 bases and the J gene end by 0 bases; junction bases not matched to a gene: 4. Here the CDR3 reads CASSSGGFSGNTIYF. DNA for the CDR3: TGCGCCAGCAGTTCAGGGGGCTTCTCTGGAAACACCATATATTTT. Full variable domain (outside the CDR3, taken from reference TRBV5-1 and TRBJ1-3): KAGVTQTPRYLIKTRGQQVTLSCSPISGHRSVSWYQQTPGQGLQFLFEYFSETQRNKGNFPGRFSGRQFSNSRSEMNVSTLELGDSALYLCASSSGGFSGNTIYFGEGSWLTVV.

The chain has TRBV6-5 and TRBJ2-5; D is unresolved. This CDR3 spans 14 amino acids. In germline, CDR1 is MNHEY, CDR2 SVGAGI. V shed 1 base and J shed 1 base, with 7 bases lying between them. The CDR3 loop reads CASSYWSSQETQYF. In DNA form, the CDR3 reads TGTGCCAGCAGTTACTGGTCTAGCCAAGAGACCCAGTACTTC.

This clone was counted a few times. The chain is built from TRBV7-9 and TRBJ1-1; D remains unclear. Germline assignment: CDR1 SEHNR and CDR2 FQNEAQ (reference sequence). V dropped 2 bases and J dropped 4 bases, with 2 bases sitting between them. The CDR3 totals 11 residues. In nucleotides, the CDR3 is TGTGCCAGCAGCTTAAGCACTGAAGCTTTCTTT. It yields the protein CASSLSTEAFF.

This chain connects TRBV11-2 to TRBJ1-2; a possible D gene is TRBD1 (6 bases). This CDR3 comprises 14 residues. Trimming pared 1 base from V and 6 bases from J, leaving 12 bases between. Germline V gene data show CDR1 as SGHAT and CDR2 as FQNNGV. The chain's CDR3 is CASSLASRGDGYTF. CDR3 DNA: TGTGCCAGCAGCTTAGCATCTAGGGGGGATGGCTACACCTTC.